This T cell receptor beta chain emerged from a study of T cell responses to AZD1222 COVID-19 vaccine. In regard to this clone: Its target is not known.

The V gene's germline CDR1 is MGHRA and CDR2 YSYEKL. The CDR3 is made up of 17 amino acids. After removal of 2 bases from V and 4 bases from J, the junction contained 11 bases not matched to a gene. General study results and limits: Increased Spike-specific TCR breadth and depth were observed after two AZD1222 doses. Regions 160-218 and 743-854 dominated among vaccine-associated CD4 TCRs spanning spike. Per reports, nearly half of all spike-specific TCRs target regions that are unmutated in variants.

Profiled with immunoSEQ multiplex PCR; TCRdb holds only in-frame clones, not every one. The repertoire holds 30,000 to 50,000 clones, with 88% as singletons. The gene calls are TRBV4-1 and TRBJ2-3; 8 positions agree with TRBD1. This specimen consisted of peripheral blood, obtained 28 days after the second dose of the MenACWY control vaccine. This clonotype originated in an adult who received the MenACWY meningococcal vaccine as a control. DNA of the CDR3: TGCGCCAGCAGCCAACCAGACAGGGGACCACCCGCAGATACGCAGTATTTT. Translation gives CASSQPDRGPPADTQYF.